The clone carrying this T cell receptor (beta chain) was observed a handful of times. As yet, its antigen is unknown. This entry is derived from a study of blood T cells in healthy people across ages. Study findings and constraints: CMV infection status of these donors was not known. Age showed a roughly linear inverse relationship with TCR beta diversity per million T cells. When set beside aged donors, long-lived donors presented more naive CD4+ cells and higher diversity.

Germline values: CDR1 SGHTA, CDR2 FQGNSA. This CDR3 has 13 amino acids. V lost 5 bases, J lost 5 bases, and 10 bases lay in between. Primers used in a second PCR of roughly 6 to 11 cycles were a sample-barcoded 5' primer and a J-beta primer mix. Each of the samples gave a minimum of 3 million paired-end reads that contained CDR3. TCRdb used MiXCR to reprocess the 5' RACE reads, holding one entry per CDR3 protein. Altogether about 970,000 distinct CDR3 sequences are present, just over 50% being singletons, with the ten largest covering about 22%. The J gene is TRBJ1-5, the V gene TRBV7-2; D ambiguous. The sequenced sample was blood. The sequence derives from a woman in her sixties in good health. CDR3 coding DNA: TGTGCCAGCAGCCCCGGAGGGCATCAGCCCCAGCATTTT. Residues: CASSPGGHQPQHF.